This entry concerns a single T cell receptor beta chain. Its target is unknown. The donors were part of the validation cohort of 95 to 150 subjects. That cohort was separate from the first cohort, which comprised 666 subjects. V was pared by 11 bases and J by 1 base, with 14 bases between. The CDR3 has 13 residues. Sequenced by immunoSEQ multiplex PCR; TCRdb stores in-frame clones only, minus some. The sample comprises about 98,000 clones, around 88% of which are singletons, and 3.5% to 5% rests with the top ten. This sample was included in a study of cytomegalovirus exposure and HLA in healthy donors. As for the study in general: The 120 or so validation repertoires used a platform that matched the one used for the roughly 700 first-cohort repertoires, as a later analysis reported. Overall study results and limits: In vitro data verified a few CMV-associated chains as specific for CMV antigens. Generally TCR sequences proved uncommon, though certain public TCRs appeared in numerous donors.

The clonotype originates from a woman between 25 and 40 years old in good health and CMV-seronegative. The specimen was PBMCs. The chain joins TRBV23-1 to TRBJ1-1, with D hard to call. TRBV23-1 is an ORF, with its function uncertain. CDR3 region: CACSSPGNTEAFF. The CDR3 DNA is TGCGCCTGCTCATCACCGGGGAACACTGAAGCTTTCTTT.